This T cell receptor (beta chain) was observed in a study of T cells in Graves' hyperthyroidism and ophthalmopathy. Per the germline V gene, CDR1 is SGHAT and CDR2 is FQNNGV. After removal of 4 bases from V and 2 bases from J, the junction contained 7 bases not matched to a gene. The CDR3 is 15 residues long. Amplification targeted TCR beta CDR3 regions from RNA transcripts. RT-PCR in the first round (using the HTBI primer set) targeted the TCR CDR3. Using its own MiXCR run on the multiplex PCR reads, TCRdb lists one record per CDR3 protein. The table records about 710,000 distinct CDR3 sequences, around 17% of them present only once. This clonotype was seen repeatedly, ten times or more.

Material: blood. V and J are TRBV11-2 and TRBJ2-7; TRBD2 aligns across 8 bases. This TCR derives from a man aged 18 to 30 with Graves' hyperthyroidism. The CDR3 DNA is TGTGCCAGCAGCTCCATCCGGGGGGGAACCTACGAGCAGTACTTC. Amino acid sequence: CASSSIRGGTYEQYF.